These 16 T cell receptor beta chains originate from one sample sequenced in a study of blood T cell repertoires in COVID-19. Assay: immunoSEQ multiplex PCR; the TCRdb copy retains only in-frame clones and omits some. The data show 200,000 to 250,000 clones, with 92% seen just once and 0.75% to 1% held by the top ten. Sequenced input: peripheral blood. These receptor sequences come from a man in his sixties with COVID-19, enrolled during active disease.

The rearrangement joins TRBV19 to TRBJ1-2; D is uncertain. The CDR3 spans 12 residues. The germline V gene encodes CDR1 LNHDA and CDR2 SQIVND (reference sequence). The V and J ends lost 7 bases and 4 bases respectively, with 10 bases between them. DNA of the CDR3: TGTGCCAGTAACAGTGGAATCTATGGCTACACCTTC. The encoded protein is CASNSGIYGYTF.

The rearrangement links TRBV30 to TRBJ1-3; D not resolved. Trimming took off 4 bases at V and 2 bases at J, with 12 bases between the two ends. The CDR3 length is 14 residues. Germline V gene data show CDR1 as GTSNPN and CDR2 as SVGIG (reference sequence). The CDR3 DNA follows: TGTGCCTGGAACTTCGGAGGAGCTGGAAACACCATATATTTT. The encoded protein is CAWNFGGAGNTIYF.

The J gene is TRBJ1-1, the V gene TRBV27; TRBD1 matches 9 bases. The CDR3 consists of 14 residues. Germline assignment: CDR1 MNHEY and CDR2 SMNVEV (reference sequence). With 5 bases clipped from V and 3 bases from J, the junction kept 4 bases outside the gene matches. The CDR3 here is CASSPGTGHTEAFF. CDR3 sequence (DNA): TGTGCCAGCAGTCCAGGGACAGGGCACACTGAAGCTTTCTTT.

The chain employs TRBV7-9 and TRBJ2-2, with 11 nucleotides matching TRBD1. CDR3 size: 17 residues. The germline CDR1 and CDR2 sequences are SEHNR and FQNEAQ (reference sequence). The junction had 6 bases not matched to a gene; V was cut back by 6 bases and J by 0 bases. CDR3 in amino acids: CASSSGTGGANTGELFF. In DNA form, the CDR3 reads TGTGCCAGCAGTTCCGGGACAGGGGGGGCGAACACCGGGGAGCTGTTTTTT.

The DNA of the CDR3 is TGTGCCAGCAGTTTAAGCGGGGGCACAGATACGCAGTATTTT. As protein: CASSLSGGTDTQYF. The chain joins TRBV6-5 to TRBJ2-3, with TRBD2 matching 7 bases. V gave up 4 bases and J gave up 1 base; unmatched junction bases: 2. The CDR3 loop spans 14 amino acids. The germline V gene has CDR1 MNHEY and CDR2 SVGAGI.

The rearrangement joins TRBV18 to TRBJ1-2; D possibly corresponds to TRBD1 (5 bases). Trimming left V 6 bases short and J 0 bases short, with 17 bases between. CDR1 KGHSH and CDR2 LQKENI come from the germline V gene. The CDR3 has 16 amino acids. Here the CDR3 reads CASSPIAGGTNYGYTF. The CDR3 nucleotides read TGTGCCAGCTCCCCTATCGCCGGGGGGACTAACTATGGCTACACCTTC.

V is TRBV6-5 and J is TRBJ1-2; 9 bases map to TRBD1. CDR3 length: 14 residues. Germline V gene data show CDR1 as MNHEY and CDR2 as SVGAGI. The V gene end was trimmed by 4 bases and the J gene end by 7 bases; junction bases not matched to a gene: 7. In nucleotides, the CDR3 is TGTGCCAGCAGTTCCGGGACAGGGTTATCTGGCTACACCTTC. It translates to CASSSGTGLSGYTF.

This chain connects TRBV10-1 to TRBJ2-1; 8 nucleotides match TRBD2. Germline CDR1 and CDR2: WNHNN and SYGVQD (reference sequence). J lost 6 bases, V lost 6 bases, and 10 bases had no gene match. The CDR3 runs to 15 residues. The CDR3 DNA follows: TGCGCCAGCAGCGCGGCCAGCGGGGGCCTCAATGAGCAGTTCTTC. Its translation: CASSAASGGLNEQFF.

This chain links TRBV4-1 with TRBJ2-1, with 11 positions matching TRBD2. This CDR3 comprises 16 residues. In germline, CDR1 is MGHRA, CDR2 YSYEKL. J was trimmed by 10 bases and V by 0 bases; bases with no gene match: 8. The CDR3 spells CASSQDLAGGSIEQFF. The CDR3 DNA follows: TGCGCCAGCAGCCAAGATCTAGCGGGGGGCTCGATAGAGCAGTTCTTC.

The genes are TRBV5-1 and TRBJ2-3; D perhaps matches TRBD2 (7 bases). CDR3 length: 15 amino acids. CDR1 is SGHRS, CDR2 YFSETQ, per germline. The V end lost 4 bases, the J end lost 2 bases, and 14 bases lay between the germline ends. The CDR3 DNA reads as TGCGCCAGCAGCACCGATCGGGGGGCCACAGATACGCAGTATTTT. Protein: CASSTDRGATDTQYF. Full variable domain (rest looked up from reference TRBV5-1 and TRBJ2-3): KAGVTQTPRYLIKTRGQQVTLSCSPISGHRSVSWYQQTPGQGLQFLFEYFSETQRNKGNFPGRFSGRQFSNSRSEMNVSTLELGDSALYLCASSTDRGATDTQYFGPGTRLTVL.

The chain is built from TRBV12-3 or TRBV12-4 and TRBJ2-7, with a tentative D call TRBD2 (5 bases). V was cut by 4 bases and J by 2 bases, with 9 bases left in between. The CDR3 length is 13 residues. The chain's CDR3 is CASSYRGTYEQYF. DNA of the CDR3: TGTGCCAGCAGTTATCGGGGAACCTACGAGCAGTACTTC.

The CDR3 region is CASSLMDRVYEQYF. In nucleotides, the CDR3 is TGTGCCAGCAGCCTAATGGACAGGGTCTACGAGCAGTACTTC. The chain employs TRBV7-2 and TRBJ2-7, with 8 bases that match TRBD1. Trimming cost V 5 bases and J 3 bases; bases outside gene matches: 6. The CDR3 has 14 amino acids. Germline lookup yields CDR1 SGHTA and CDR2 FQGNSA.

The CDR3 bases are TGTGCCAGCAGCCCCCCAGGGGGCGGTGAGCCCCAGCATTTT. Protein: CASSPPGGGEPQHF. The chain uses TRBV14 and TRBJ1-5; 8 bases are a match to TRBD1. Germline V gives CDR1 SGHDN, CDR2 FVKESK. V lost 4 bases to trimming and J lost 8 bases; unmatched junction nucleotides: 7. The CDR3 spans 14 residues.

The chain has TRBV6-2 or TRBV6-3 and TRBJ2-7; 7 bases line up with TRBD2. This CDR3 has 14 residues. J gave up 4 bases and V 6 bases, and 9 bases lay outside the gene matches. CDR1 and CDR2 from the germline V gene are MNHEY and SVGEGT. This chain's CDR3 is CASSITSDKYEQYF. CDR3 DNA: TGTGCCAGCAGCATCACTAGCGACAAATACGAGCAGTACTTC.

The chain joins TRBV19 to TRBJ2-7, with TRBD1 as a possible D gene (7 bases). In germline, CDR1 is LNHDA, CDR2 SQIVND (reference sequence). The CDR3 extends over 14 amino acids. Trimming took off 4 bases at V and 2 bases at J, with 12 bases between the two ends. The CDR3 here is CASSRQGLTYEQYF. The CDR3, as DNA: TGTGCCAGTAGTAGACAGGGACTTACCTACGAGCAGTACTTC.

The chain recombines TRBV5-1 with TRBJ2-5; 12 bases are shared with TRBD2. From germline, CDR1 is SGHRS and CDR2 YFSETQ. V shed 4 bases and J 4 bases; nucleotides not matched to a gene: 2. This CDR3 has 14 amino acids. The CDR3 coding sequence is TGCGCCAGCAGCCCGACTAGCGGGAGAGAGACCCAGTACTTC. This gives the protein CASSPTSGRETQYF. The complete variable domain, with remaining parts taken from reference TRBV5-1 and TRBJ2-5, reads KAGVTQTPRYLIKTRGQQVTLSCSPISGHRSVSWYQQTPGQGLQFLFEYFSETQRNKGNFPGRFSGRQFSNSRSEMNVSTLELGDSALYLCASSPTSGRETQYFGPGTRLLVL.